This is a list of T cell receptor beta chains from one sample in a study of shared clonotypes between healthy human individuals. The data were produced by immunoSEQ multiplex PCR, yet TCRdb's version contains in-frame clones alone and is incomplete. Of some 1.5 million clones in the sample, roughly 95% are singletons; the top ten hold about 1%. The sequencing input was naive CD4+ T cells sorted from blood. These receptors originate from a man aged 30 to 45 in good health. The CDR3 runs from the conserved cysteine through the conserved F or W. Each record gives: J gene, D gene, clone size, V gene, CDR3 DNA, CDR3 protein. A D gene is named only where the DNA matches it firmly. Where a row states a size, it is once, few, many or the class of an expanded clone; other rows omit it.

TRBJ2-7 | . | . | TRBV7-9 | TGTGCCAGCAGCCCCGGAGGCTTGTCTAGCGTTACCTACGAGCAGTACTTC | CASSPGGLSSVTYEQYF
TRBJ2-1 | . | . | TRBV11-2 | TGTGCCAGCAGCTTACAGCTCTCCTACAATGAGCAGTTCTTC | CASSLQLSYNEQFF
TRBJ1-2 | . | . | TRBV6-1 | TGTGCCAGCAGTGAAGCGCTGGAGGTTATTTTCTATGGCTACACCTTC | CASSEALEVIFYGYTF
TRBJ2-7 | TRBD1 | . | TRBV28 | TGTGCCAGCAGTTCCATCGGACAGGGTAAATCTTTGGTTCTGTACTTC | CASSSIGQGKSLVLYF
TRBJ1-4 | TRBD1 | . | TRBV2 | TGTGCCAGCAGTGTCGCACAGGGGGCCTCAACAACTAATGAAAAACTGTTTTTT | CASSVAQGASTTNEKLFF
TRBJ1-2 | . | . | TRBV6-1 | TGTGCCAGCAGTGAATCAGGGGTTTACTATGGCTACACCTTC | CASSESGVYYGYTF
TRBJ1-5 | TRBD1 | . | TRBV29-1 | TGCAGCGCCCGGGGCGGGACAGGGGGCGAAAATCAGCCCCAGCATTTT | CSARGGTGGENQPQHF
TRBJ1-2 | TRBD1 | . | TRBV7-9 | TGTGCCAGCAGCCCTGGGACAGTCGGCTACACCTTC | CASSPGTVGYTF
TRBJ1-5 | . | . | TRBV5-8 | TGTGCCAGCAGCTTGGCCCCTACAGGAGTCAGCAATCAGCCCCAGCATTTT | CASSLAPTGVSNQPQHF
TRBJ2-3 | . | . | TRBV29-1 | TGCAGCGTTGTCTATCCAGATACGCAGTATTTT | CSVVYPDTQYF
TRBJ2-7 | TRBD2 | . | TRBV2 | TGTGCCATGGGGACTAGCGGATCCTACGAGCAGTACTTC | CAMGTSGSYEQYF
TRBJ2-1 | . | . | TRBV19 | TGTGCCAGTAGTGAAAGGGACGGAAGCTCCTACAATGAGCAGTTCTTC | CASSERDGSSYNEQFF
TRBJ2-3 | . | . | TRBV9 | TGTGCCAGCAGCAAGGGGCTAAACACAGATACGCAGTATTTT | CASSKGLNTDTQYF
TRBJ2-2 | TRBD1 | few | TRBV5-1 | TGCGCCAGCAGCTTGGGGGACAGAGACACCGGGGAGCTGTTTTTT | CASSLGDRDTGELFF
TRBJ2-1 | . | . | TRBV7-3 | TGTGCCAGCAGCCAGGGGCCCATCTACAATGAGCAGTTCTTC | CASSQGPIYNEQFF
TRBJ2-7 | TRBD1 | . | TRBV18 | TGTGCCAGCTCACCACTCGGGACAGGGGGTTCCTACGAGCAGTACTTC | CASSPLGTGGSYEQYF
TRBJ1-2 | TRBD1 | . | TRBV11-2 | TGTGCCAGCAGCATCGTTGGGACAGGGCACTATGGCTACACCTTC | CASSIVGTGHYGYTF
TRBJ2-3 | TRBD2 | . | TRBV28 | TGTGCCAGCAGTAATACCCTAGCGGGAGGCCCGGGAGATACGCAGTATTTT | CASSNTLAGGPGDTQYF
TRBJ1-1 | TRBD1 | . | TRBV27 | TGTGCCAGCAGTTTTCTCTCGACAGGGGGGAACACTGAAGCTTTCTTT | CASSFLSTGGNTEAFF
TRBJ2-1 | . | . | TRBV7-6 | TGTGCCAGCAGCTCTCAAACTTGGAGCTCCTACAATGAGCAGTTCTTC | CASSSQTWSSYNEQFF
TRBJ1-5 | . | . | TRBV1 | TGCACCAGCAGCCAAGCCTTCGGACAGGGGTGTTGTCAGCCCCAGCATTTT | CTSSQAFGQGCCQPQHF
TRBJ2-3 | . | . | TRBV11-2 | TGTGCCAGCAGCCCCCGAAACGTCACGCAGTATTTT | CASSPRNVTQYF
TRBJ2-1 | . | . | TRBV7-2 | TGTGCCAGCAGCGGACAAAACTCCTACAATGAGCAGTTCTTC | CASSGQNSYNEQFF